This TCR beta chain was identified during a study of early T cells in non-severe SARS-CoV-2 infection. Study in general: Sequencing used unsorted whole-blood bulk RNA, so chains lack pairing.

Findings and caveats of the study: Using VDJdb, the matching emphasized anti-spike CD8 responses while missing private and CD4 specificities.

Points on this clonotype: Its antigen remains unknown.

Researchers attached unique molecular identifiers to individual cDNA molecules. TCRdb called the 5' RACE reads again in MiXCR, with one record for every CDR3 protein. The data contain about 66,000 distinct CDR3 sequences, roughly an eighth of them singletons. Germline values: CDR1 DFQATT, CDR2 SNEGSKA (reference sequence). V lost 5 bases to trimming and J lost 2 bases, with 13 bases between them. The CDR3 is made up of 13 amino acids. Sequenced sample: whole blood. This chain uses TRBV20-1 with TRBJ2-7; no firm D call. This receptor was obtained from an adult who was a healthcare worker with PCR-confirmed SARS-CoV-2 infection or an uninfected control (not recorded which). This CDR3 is CSAQTDGAYEQYF. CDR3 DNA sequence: TGCAGTGCTCAGACTGACGGAGCCTACGAGCAGTACTTC.